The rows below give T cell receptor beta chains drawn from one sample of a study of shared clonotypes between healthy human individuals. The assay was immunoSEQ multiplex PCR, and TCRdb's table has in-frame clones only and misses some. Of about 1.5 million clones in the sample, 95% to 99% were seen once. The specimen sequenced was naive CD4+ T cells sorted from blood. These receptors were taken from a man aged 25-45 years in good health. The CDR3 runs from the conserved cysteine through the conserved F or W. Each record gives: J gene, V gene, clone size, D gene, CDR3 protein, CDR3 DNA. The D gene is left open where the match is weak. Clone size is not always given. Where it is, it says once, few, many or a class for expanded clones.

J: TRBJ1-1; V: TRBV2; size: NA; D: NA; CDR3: CASSPPRYSEAFF; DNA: TGTGCCAGCAGTCCCCCTAGGTACTCTGAAGCTTTCTTT
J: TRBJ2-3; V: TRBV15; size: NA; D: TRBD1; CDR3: CATSRERTGADTQYF; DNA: TGTGCCACCAGCAGAGAGCGCACAGGGGCAGATACGCAGTATTTT
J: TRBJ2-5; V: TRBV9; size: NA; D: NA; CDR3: CASGRRGGRQETQYF; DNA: TGTGCCAGCGGACGTAGAGGAGGGCGCCAAGAGACCCAGTACTTC
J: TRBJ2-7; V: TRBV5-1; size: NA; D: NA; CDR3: CASSLAHGGEQYF; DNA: TGCGCCAGCAGCTTGGCCCATGGTGGGGAGCAGTACTTC
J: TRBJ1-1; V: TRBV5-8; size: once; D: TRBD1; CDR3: CASRRRDRGTEAFF; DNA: TGTGCCAGCAGACGCCGGGACAGGGGAACTGAAGCTTTCTTT
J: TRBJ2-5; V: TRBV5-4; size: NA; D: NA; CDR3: CASSLGENQETQYF; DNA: TGTGCCAGCAGCTTGGGGGAGAACCAAGAGACCCAGTACTTC
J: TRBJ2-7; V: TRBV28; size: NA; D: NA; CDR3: CASSAPFETMGEQYF; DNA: TGTGCCAGCAGTGCCCCATTTGAGACTATGGGCGAGCAGTACTTC
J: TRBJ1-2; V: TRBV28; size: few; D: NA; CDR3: CASSFGRSLYGYTF; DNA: TGTGCCAGCAGTTTTGGCCGGAGCCTCTATGGCTACACCTTC
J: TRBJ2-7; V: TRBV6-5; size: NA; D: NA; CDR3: CATSRRPYEQYF; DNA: TGTGCCACCTCCCGACGGCCCTACGAGCAGTACTTC
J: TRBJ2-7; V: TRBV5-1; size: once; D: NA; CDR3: CASSLGGTGTYEQYF; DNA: TGCGCCAGCAGCTTGGGGGGAACAGGGACCTACGAGCAGTACTTC
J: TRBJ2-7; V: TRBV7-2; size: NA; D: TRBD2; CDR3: CASSPTSGSNEQYF; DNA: TGTGCCAGCAGTCCAACTAGCGGGAGTAACGAGCAGTACTTC
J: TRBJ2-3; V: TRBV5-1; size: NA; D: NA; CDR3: CASSLDRETDTQYF; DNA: TGCGCCAGCAGCTTGGACAGGGAGACAGATACGCAGTATTTT
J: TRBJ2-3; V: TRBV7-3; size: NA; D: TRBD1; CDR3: CASSSSRQGSTDTQYF; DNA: TGTGCCAGCAGCTCATCACGACAGGGAAGCACAGATACGCAGTATTTT
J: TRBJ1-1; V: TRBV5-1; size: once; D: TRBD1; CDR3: CASSLLQGVGTEAFF; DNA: TGCGCCAGCAGCTTGCTCCAGGGGGTTGGTACTGAAGCTTTCTTT
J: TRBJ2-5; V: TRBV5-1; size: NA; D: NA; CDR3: CASSLVKGGFEETQYF; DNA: TGCGCCAGCAGCTTGGTGAAGGGAGGTTTTGAAGAGACCCAGTACTTC
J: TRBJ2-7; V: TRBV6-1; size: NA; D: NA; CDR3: CASSEVRGGEQYF; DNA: TGTGCCAGCAGCGAGGTCCGTGGGGGAGAGCAGTACTTC
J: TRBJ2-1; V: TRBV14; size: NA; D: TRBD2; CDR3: CASSQAGTSGTNEQFF; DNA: TGTGCCAGCAGCCAAGCCGGGACTAGCGGAACCAATGAGCAGTTCTTC
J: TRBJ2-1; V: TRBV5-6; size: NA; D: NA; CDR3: CASSKWLAGLSYNEQFF; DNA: TGTGCCAGCAGCAAATGGCTGGCGGGCCTCTCCTACAATGAGCAGTTCTTC
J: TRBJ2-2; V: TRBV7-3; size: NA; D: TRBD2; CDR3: CASAGVNTGELFF; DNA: TGTGCCTCCGCGGGGGTAAACACCGGGGAGCTGTTTTTT
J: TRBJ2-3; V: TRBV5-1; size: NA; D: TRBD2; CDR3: CASSSGGLAGVRSDTQYF; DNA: TGCGCCAGCAGCAGCGGGGGACTAGCGGGAGTACGTTCAGATACGCAGTATTTT
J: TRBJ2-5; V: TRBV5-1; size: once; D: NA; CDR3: CASSLGTETQYF; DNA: TGCGCCAGCAGCTTGGGGACGGAGACCCAGTACTTC
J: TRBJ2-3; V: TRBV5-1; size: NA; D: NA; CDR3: CASSRAGWGDTQYF; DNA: TGCGCCAGCAGCCGGGCAGGGTGGGGAGATACGCAGTATTTT
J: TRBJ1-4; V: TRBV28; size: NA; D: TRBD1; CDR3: CASSSTGETGEKLFF; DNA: TGTGCCAGCAGTTCGACAGGGGAGACGGGTGAAAAACTGTTTTTT
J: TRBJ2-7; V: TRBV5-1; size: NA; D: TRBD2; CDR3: CASAGLAGGAYEQYF; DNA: TGCGCCAGCGCCGGACTAGCGGGAGGAGCCTACGAGCAGTACTTC
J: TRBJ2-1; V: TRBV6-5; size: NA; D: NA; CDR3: CASSSLSKGEQFF; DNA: TGTGCCAGCAGTTCCCTCTCCAAGGGGGAGCAGTTCTTC
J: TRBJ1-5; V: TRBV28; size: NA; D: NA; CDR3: CASSLRFFWDVSNQPQHF; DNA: TGTGCCAGCAGTTTAAGATTCTTTTGGGATGTTAGCAATCAGCCCCAGCATTTT
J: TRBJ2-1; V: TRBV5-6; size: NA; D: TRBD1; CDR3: CASSFSGGPYNEQFF; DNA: TGTGCCAGCAGCTTTTCAGGGGGACCCTACAATGAGCAGTTCTTC
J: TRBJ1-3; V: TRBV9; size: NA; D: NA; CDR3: CASGVPAGNTIYF; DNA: TGTGCCAGCGGAGTTCCGGCCGGAAACACCATATATTTT
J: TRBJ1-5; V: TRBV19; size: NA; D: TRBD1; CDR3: CASSIAGQGSQPQHF; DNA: TGTGCCAGTAGTATAGCGGGACAGGGAAGTCAGCCCCAGCATTTT
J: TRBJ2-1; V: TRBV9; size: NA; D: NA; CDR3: CASSPGGGDYNEQFF; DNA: TGTGCCAGCAGCCCCGGCGGAGGGGATTACAATGAGCAGTTCTTC
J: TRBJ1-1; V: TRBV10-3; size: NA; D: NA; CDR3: CAISETIGRLMNTEAFF; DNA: TGTGCCATCAGTGAGACTATTGGACGGCTCATGAACACTGAAGCTTTCTTT